Listed here are 26 T cell receptor beta chains from one sample, sequenced in a study of T-cell memory formation after mild COVID-19. From the 5' RACE reads, TCRdb called clonotypes with MiXCR, one entry per CDR3 protein. The table has around 370,000 distinct CDR3 sequences, roughly 21% seen once. Sample: PBMCs or a T cell subset sorted from them (not recorded which). The receptors were gathered from an adult woman who had mild COVID-19 (a few samples of this study predate the infection). Cell type and time point are not known.

V and J are TRBV25-1 and TRBJ1-1, with no clear D. This CDR3 is built from 17 residues. Trimming cost V 6 bases and J 1 base, with 21 bases left between them. The germline gives CDR1 MGHDK, CDR2 SYGVNS. The CDR3 loop is CASSPIRTGGWNTEAFF. As DNA, the CDR3 is TGTGCCAGCAGCCCGATTCGGACGGGAGGCTGGAACACTGAAGCTTTCTTT.

This clonotype has just a few counts. The chain couples TRBV29-1 to TRBJ2-7; possible D gene TRBD1, 5 bases. Germline-derived CDR1 and CDR2 are SQVTM and ANQGSEA. The CDR3 has 12 residues. With 6 bases removed from V and 4 bases from J, the gap between germline ends came to 13 bases. CDR3 loop: CSVRLGAYEQYF. The CDR3 nucleotides are TGCAGCGTCCGGCTTGGGGCTTACGAGCAGTACTTC.

This clonotype turned up a few times. This chain uses TRBV12-3 or TRBV12-4 with TRBJ1-2; possible D gene TRBD1, 6 bases. Deletions cut 6 bases from V and 2 bases from J, with 13 bases between. The length of the CDR3 is 14 residues. The CDR3 DNA reads TGTGCCAGCAGAAAGTCGGGACACAACTATGGCTACACCTTC. This gives the protein CASRKSGHNYGYTF.

J is TRBJ1-1 and V is TRBV25-1; no reliable D call. V was pared by 1 base and J by 1 base, with 10 bases between. Germline V gene data show CDR1 as MGHDK and CDR2 as SYGVNS. The CDR3 totals 15 residues. The CDR3 spells CASSEWATANTEAFF. CDR3 sequence (DNA): TGTGCCAGCAGTGAATGGGCTACAGCGAACACTGAAGCTTTCTTT.

The rearrangement uses TRBV20-1 and TRBJ2-3; 8 positions agree with TRBD1. The CDR3 covers 15 residues. The J segment lost 5 bases and the V segment lost 0 bases, leaving 7 bases of the junction unmatched. Germline V gives CDR1 DFQATT, CDR2 SNEGSKA (reference sequence). CDR3 nucleotides: TGCAGTGCTAGAGATTTCAGGGGGCGAGTAGATACGCAGTATTTT. Residues: CSARDFRGRVDTQYF.

This clonotype was seen ten or more times. CDR3 in DNA: TGCAGCGTTGAAAGGACAGGGTCACCCTACGAGCAGTACTTC. The encoded protein is CSVERTGSPYEQYF. The gene calls are TRBV29-1 and TRBJ2-7, with 8 bases lining up with TRBD1. The CDR3 consists of 14 residues. The germline V gene encodes CDR1 SQVTM and CDR2 ANQGSEA. V gave up 2 bases and J gave up 2 bases; unmatched junction bases: 5.

A few counts support this clonotype. The chain uses TRBV7-2 and TRBJ2-7; 7 bases agree with TRBD2. Looked up from germline, CDR1 is SGHTA and CDR2 is FQGNSA. V dropped 1 base and J dropped 2; count of bases not matched to a gene: 5. CDR3 length: 15 residues. CDR3 residues: CASSLGLALTYEQYF. In nucleotides, the CDR3 is TGTGCCAGCAGCTTAGGACTAGCTCTCACCTACGAGCAGTACTTC.

There are a few counts of this clonotype. The chain has TRBV24-1 and TRBJ2-7; D tentatively reads TRBD1 or TRBD2 (6 bases each). Germline CDR1 reads KGHDR; CDR2 reads SFDVKD. V lost 3 bases and J lost 5, with 10 bases in between. This CDR3 is built from 13 residues. The DNA of the CDR3 is TGTGCCACCAGTGATCCAGGGGAGGACGAGCAGTACTTC. Protein sequence: CATSDPGEDEQYF.

This clonotype was recorded many times. The chain couples TRBV7-9 to TRBJ2-7; weak D call: TRBD1 (5 bases). V shed 5 bases and J shed 2 bases, with 10 bases lying between them. Germline V gene lookup returns CDR1 SEHNR and CDR2 FQNEAQ (reference sequence). This CDR3 has 13 amino acids. Here the CDR3 DNA reads TGTGCCAGCAGCCTGGCAGGGACCTACGAGCAGTACTTC. Encoded protein: CASSLAGTYEQYF.

Only a few counts were recorded for this clonotype. This chain links TRBV5-1 with TRBJ2-3, with D possibly TRBD2 on 6 matching bases. The CDR3 totals 17 residues. Trimming pared 1 base from V and 0 bases from J, leaving 15 bases between. The germline gives CDR1 SGHRS, CDR2 YFSETQ. As DNA, the CDR3 is TGCGCCAGCAGCTTGACGGGAGTCCGGTCTAGCACAGATACGCAGTATTTT. It yields the protein CASSLTGVRSSTDTQYF.

The CDR3 spells CAISEAGYGYTF. The CDR3 region has the DNA TGTGCCATCAGTGAGGCGGGCTATGGCTACACCTTC. This chain links TRBV10-3 with TRBJ1-2; D is unresolved. The CDR3 loop spans 12 amino acids. Trimming shortened V by 2 bases and J by 4 bases, and 5 bases separated the two germline ends. Germline assignment: CDR1 ENHRY and CDR2 SYGVKD.

V gene TRBV15 combines with J gene TRBJ2-7; weak D call: TRBD1 (6 bases). Per the germline V gene, CDR1 is LNHNV and CDR2 is YYDKDF (reference sequence). The length of the CDR3 is 16 residues. Trimming took 0 bases from V and 1 from J, leaving 13 bases between them. CDR3 sequence reads: CATSRDLTGKSYEQYF. CDR3 DNA: TGTGCCACCAGCAGAGATCTCACAGGGAAGTCCTACGAGCAGTACTTC.

J is TRBJ2-1 and V is TRBV4-3, with D perhaps matching TRBD2 (6 bases). Trimming removed 4 bases at V and 8 bases at J, with 21 bases between. Per the germline V gene, CDR1 is LGHNA and CDR2 is YSLEER. This CDR3 spans 16 amino acids. The CDR3 sequence is CASSLIGSNPGYEQFF. CDR3 DNA sequence: TGCGCCAGCAGCCTTATCGGGAGCAACCCCGGTTATGAGCAGTTCTTC.

This clonotype has ten or more counts. The V and J genes are TRBV5-1 and TRBJ2-3; D uncertain. This CDR3 contains 12 residues. Germline lookup yields CDR1 SGHRS and CDR2 YFSETQ. V shed 5 bases and J shed 2 bases, with 6 bases lying between them. In DNA form, the CDR3 reads TGCGCCAGCAGGATTTCCACAGATACGCAGTATTTT. Translating gives CASRISTDTQYF.

The V and J genes are TRBV7-6 and TRBJ1-1, with unresolved D. The CDR3 extends over 15 amino acids. The germline V gene has CDR1 SGHVS and CDR2 FNYEAQ. Trimming took off 5 bases at V and 7 bases at J, with 20 bases between the two ends. The CDR3 is CASSTAGRSWGEAFF. The CDR3, as DNA: TGTGCCAGCAGCACCGCCGGTCGGTCCTGGGGTGAAGCTTTCTTT.

The chain employs TRBV15 and TRBJ2-7, with D possibly TRBD2 on 6 matching bases. CDR3 length: 15 residues. Germline CDR1 and CDR2: LNHNV and YYDKDF (reference sequence). V lost 1 base and J 3 bases, leaving 13 bases between the germline ends. The CDR3 loop is CATSRGKGGIYEQYF. CDR3 in DNA: TGTGCCACCAGCAGAGGGAAGGGAGGAATCTACGAGCAGTACTTC. The whole variable domain, filled in from reference TRBV15 and TRBJ2-7, reads DAMVIQNPRYQVTQFGKPVTLSCSQTLNHNVMYWYQQKSSQAPKLLFHYYDKDFNNEADTPDNFQSRRPNTSFCFLDIRSPGLGDTAMYLCATSRGKGGIYEQYFGPGTRLTVT.

The V gene is TRBV6-2 or TRBV6-3, the J gene TRBJ2-3, with a possible D match to TRBD2 (6 bases). The CDR3 is 14 amino acids. Germline V CDR1 and CDR2: MNHEY, SVGEGT. The ends were cut back, 6 bases at V and 2 bases at J, with 12 bases in the middle. CDR3 sequence: CASRRGLNTDTQYF. The CDR3 DNA reads as TGTGCCAGCAGACGGGGACTTAACACAGATACGCAGTATTTT.

The chain couples TRBV7-6 to TRBJ2-2; 8 bases match TRBD2. Per the germline V gene, CDR1 is SGHVS and CDR2 is FNYEAQ. J lost 3 bases, V lost 5 bases, and 8 bases had no gene match. The CDR3 is made up of 16 amino acids. The CDR3, as DNA: TGTGCCAGCAGCCACCCGGGGGGGCGGGACACCGGGGAGCTGTTTTTT. Its protein product is CASSHPGGRDTGELFF.

This clonotype was seen a few times. The chain carries TRBV12-3 or TRBV12-4 and TRBJ2-1, with 9 bases fitting TRBD1. The CDR3 is 13 residues long. V was clipped by 10 bases and J by 8 bases; unmatched bases: 9. The CDR3 DNA reads as TGTGCCATCCCGGGACAGGGAAGCGATGAGCAGTTCTTC. Translating it yields CAIPGQGSDEQFF.

This clonotype was seen ten or more times. Written as DNA, the CDR3 is TGTGCCAGCAGGAGGGATAGGGAGGCAGATACGCAGTATTTT. It encodes CASRRDREADTQYF. This chain connects TRBV4-2 to TRBJ2-3; D is perhaps TRBD2 (6 bases). The CDR3 runs 14 residues. Trimming cost V 6 bases and J 4 bases, with 14 bases left between them. CDR1 and CDR2 (germline): LGHNA, YNFKEQ.

The V call is TRBV30, the J call TRBJ2-7, with D possibly being TRBD2 (6 bases). The CDR3 totals 14 residues. With 3 bases removed from V and 6 bases from J, the gap between germline ends came to 18 bases. Germline CDR1 and CDR2: GTSNPN and SVGIG (reference sequence). The CDR3 region has the DNA TGTGCCTGGAGCGCGGGACTGGAGGGCTTCGAGCAGTACTTC. This gives the protein CAWSAGLEGFEQYF.

This sequence joins TRBV12-3 or TRBV12-4 and TRBJ2-5; TRBD1 matches 7 bases. The junction had 6 bases not matched to a gene; V was cut back by 7 bases and J by 4 bases. The CDR3 runs to 13 residues. The DNA of the CDR3 is TGTGCCAGCAACCGACAGGGCCGAGAGACCCAGTACTTC. This codes for CASNRQGRETQYF.

DNA for the CDR3: TGTGCCAGCAGTCCCCTTGGGGCCACTGAAGCTTTCTTT. This sequence encodes CASSPLGATEAFF. This chain uses TRBV27 with TRBJ1-1, with a weak D call TRBD1 (5 bases). The germline V and J ends were trimmed by 5 bases and 4 bases, with 11 bases remaining between them. The CDR3 is made up of 13 amino acids. CDR1 and CDR2 from the germline V gene are MNHEY and SMNVEV (reference sequence).

The rearrangement links TRBV4-1 to TRBJ2-7; D unresolved. Germline assignment: CDR1 MGHRA and CDR2 YSYEKL. Trimming stripped 2 bases from V and 4 bases from J, with 24 bases between. This CDR3 has 18 amino acids. CDR3 sequence reads: CASSQRAPAPRGSYEQYF. CDR3 nucleotide sequence: TGCGCCAGCAGCCAAAGAGCCCCCGCCCCGCGTGGCTCGTACGAGCAGTACTTC.

This sequence joins TRBV20-1 and TRBJ2-7; TRBD2 is a possible D gene (5 bases). Trimming stripped 3 bases from V and 7 bases from J, with 19 bases between. Looked up from germline, CDR1 is DFQATT and CDR2 is SNEGSKA (reference sequence). This CDR3 region has 14 residues. The CDR3 sequence: CSASEAGVTVEQYF. The CDR3 DNA sequence: TGCAGTGCTAGTGAGGCGGGCGTTACTGTAGAGCAGTACTTC.

This clonotype was recorded a few times. The chain links TRBV5-1 to TRBJ2-7, with 8 nucleotides matching TRBD1. This CDR3 contains 15 residues. V was pared by 4 bases and J by 0 bases, with 6 bases of the junction left unmatched. CDR1 is SGHRS and CDR2 is YFSETQ in the germline V gene. The CDR3 DNA reads TGCGCCAGCAGCGTGGACAGGGATTCCTCCTACGAGCAGTACTTC. Translation: CASSVDRDSSYEQYF.